What follows are 6 T cell receptor beta chains derived from one specimen sequenced in a study of T cell changes during pregnancy in multiple sclerosis. Only in-frame clones appear in the TCRdb table, and some are missing; sequencing was by immunoSEQ multiplex PCR. This repertoire shows tens of thousands of clones, 85% to 95% found once; its top ten account for 3% to 4.5%. The sample in question was CD8+ T cells from peripheral blood mononuclear cells, obtained in the second trimester of pregnancy. These receptors were obtained from a female donor with multiple sclerosis, enrolled in a pregnancy study.

This clone showed up just once. The rearrangement uses TRBV2 and TRBJ2-7, with 7 bases aligning to TRBD1. This CDR3 comprises 12 residues. Germline assignment: CDR1 SNHLY and CDR2 FYNNEI. With 7 bases clipped from V and 3 bases from J, the junction kept 3 bases outside the gene matches. The CDR3 region has the DNA TGTGCCAGCACCGGGACAGACTACGAGCAGTACTTC. Translating gives CASTGTDYEQYF.

The V and J genes are TRBV7-3 and TRBJ2-1; 10 nucleotides match TRBD2. Trimming cost V 5 bases and J 6 bases; bases outside gene matches: 19. Germline-derived CDR1 and CDR2 are SGHTA and FQGTGA. The CDR3 runs 19 residues. The CDR3 reads CASSPLIAGGPYEGNEQFF. The CDR3 bases are TGTGCCAGCAGCCCGCTGATAGCGGGAGGACCCTATGAAGGCAATGAGCAGTTCTTC.

The chain uses TRBV4-1 and TRBJ2-2, with 8 nucleotides matching TRBD1. The CDR3 length is 16 residues. After removal of 3 bases from V and 1 base from J, the junction contained 4 bases not matched to a gene. From germline, CDR1 is MGHRA and CDR2 YSYEKL. In DNA form, the CDR3 reads TGCGCCAGCAGCCATCTCGGACAGGGGAACACCGGGGAGCTGTTTTTT. Translating gives CASSHLGQGNTGELFF.

A single count supports this clone. The rearrangement joins TRBV10-3 to TRBJ1-2; TRBD1 might be the D (5 bases). CDR3 length: 14 amino acids. With 10 bases removed from V and 0 bases from J, the gap between germline ends came to 15 bases. Germline V gives CDR1 ENHRY, CDR2 SYGVKD. The CDR3 is CATEPGTPNYGYTF. The DNA of the CDR3 is TGTGCCACCGAACCCGGGACTCCTAACTATGGCTACACCTTC.

V and J are TRBV4-1 and TRBJ1-2; D is unclear. The germline CDR1 and CDR2 sequences are MGHRA and YSYEKL. The CDR3 is 15 amino acids. Trimming pared 4 bases from V and 8 bases from J, leaving 20 bases between. The CDR3 is CASSLPETDPGGYTF. CDR3 in DNA: TGCGCCAGCAGCCTCCCCGAAACTGACCCAGGAGGCTACACCTTC.

The V and J genes are TRBV5-1 and TRBJ2-5; a possible D gene is TRBD1 (5 bases). Germline CDR1 reads SGHRS; CDR2 reads YFSETQ. V lost 6 bases to trimming and J lost 2 bases, with 17 bases between them. This CDR3 contains 15 residues. The CDR3 region is CASKATQTEQETQYF. CDR3 nucleotides: TGCGCCAGCAAGGCGACACAGACAGAGCAAGAGACCCAGTACTTC.